Listed below are T cell receptor beta chains from one sample, sequenced in a study of blood T cells in healthy people across ages. MiXCR was run by TCRdb on the 5' RACE reads, yielding one entry per CDR3 protein. Of around 690,000 distinct CDR3 sequences listed, around 54% are singletons. Sequencing used blood. These receptors originate from a man between 60 and 75 years old in good health. CDR3s include the opening cysteine and the closing phenylalanine or tryptophan. D genes are given only for firm matches. Clone size is shown for a subset of rows, as once, few, many or a class of expanded clone.

v_call: TRBV20-1; d_call: -; j_call: TRBJ2-1; clone_size: -; cdr3_aa: CSVFGANEQFF; cdr3_nt: TGCAGTGTTTTCGGGGCCAATGAGCAGTTCTTC
v_call: TRBV7-8; d_call: TRBD1; j_call: TRBJ2-1; clone_size: -; cdr3_aa: CASSRDRGPSYNEQFF; cdr3_nt: TGTGCCAGCAGCCGGGACAGGGGACCCTCCTACAATGAGCAGTTCTTC
v_call: TRBV7-9; d_call: TRBD2; j_call: TRBJ2-7; clone_size: -; cdr3_aa: CASSLSGGETGEQYF; cdr3_nt: TGTGCCAGCAGCCTTAGCGGGGGGGAGACGGGGGAGCAGTACTTC
v_call: TRBV6-5; d_call: TRBD2; j_call: TRBJ2-7; clone_size: -; cdr3_aa: CVTRGGQKAYEQYF; cdr3_nt: TGTGTCACCCGGGGGGGCCAGAAAGCCTACGAGCAGTACTTC
v_call: TRBV2; d_call: -; j_call: TRBJ1-2; clone_size: -; cdr3_aa: CASSWRGTNYGYTF; cdr3_nt: TGTGCCAGCAGCTGGCGGGGGACTAACTATGGCTACACCTTC
v_call: TRBV27; d_call: TRBD1; j_call: TRBJ1-6; clone_size: -; cdr3_aa: CASSPRGTGGITPLHF; cdr3_nt: TGTGCCAGCAGTCCGCGAGGGACAGGGGGCATAACACCCCTCCACTTT
v_call: TRBV24-1; d_call: TRBD1; j_call: TRBJ2-7; clone_size: -; cdr3_aa: CATSDRTGGPRKEQYF; cdr3_nt: TGTGCCACCAGTGACCGGACAGGGGGCCCAAGGAAAGAGCAGTACTTC
v_call: TRBV7-2; d_call: -; j_call: TRBJ2-7; clone_size: -; cdr3_aa: CASSVAGSYEQYF; cdr3_nt: TGTGCCAGCAGCGTAGCTGGGTCCTACGAGCAGTACTTC
v_call: TRBV9; d_call: TRBD1; j_call: TRBJ2-7; clone_size: few; cdr3_aa: CASSVEGQGAYEQYF; cdr3_nt: TGTGCCAGCAGCGTAGAGGGACAGGGGGCTTACGAGCAGTACTTC
v_call: TRBV10-3; d_call: -; j_call: TRBJ2-7; clone_size: -; cdr3_aa: CAISQRGYEQYF; cdr3_nt: TGTGCCATCAGTCAACGGGGGTACGAGCAGTACTTC
v_call: TRBV3-1; d_call: -; j_call: TRBJ2-1; clone_size: -; cdr3_aa: CASSQEGVGNEQFF; cdr3_nt: TGTGCCAGCAGCCAAGAGGGGGTTGGCAATGAGCAGTTCTTC
v_call: TRBV10-3; d_call: TRBD1; j_call: TRBJ1-2; clone_size: few; cdr3_aa: CAIRSGTGDYGYTF; cdr3_nt: TGTGCCATCAGGTCCGGGACAGGGGACTATGGCTACACCTTC
v_call: TRBV20-1; d_call: TRBD1; j_call: TRBJ2-1; clone_size: -; cdr3_aa: CSAPTGQGGNNEQFF; cdr3_nt: TGCAGTGCCCCCACGGGACAGGGGGGGAACAATGAGCAGTTCTTC
v_call: TRBV24-1; d_call: TRBD1; j_call: TRBJ1-2; clone_size: -; cdr3_aa: CATSDLPYHRDRGIRYTF; cdr3_nt: TGTGCCACCAGTGATTTGCCTTATCACCGGGACAGGGGAATTCGCTACACCTTC
v_call: TRBV6-1; d_call: -; j_call: TRBJ2-5; clone_size: -; cdr3_aa: CASSENLQETQYF; cdr3_nt: TGTGCCAGCAGTGAAAACCTACAAGAGACCCAGTACTTC
v_call: TRBV7-8; d_call: TRBD1; j_call: TRBJ2-5; clone_size: -; cdr3_aa: CASSLGGTVEETQYF; cdr3_nt: TGTGCCAGCAGCTTAGGGGGGACAGTGGAAGAGACCCAGTACTTC
v_call: TRBV6-2/TRBV6-3; d_call: -; j_call: TRBJ1-2; clone_size: -; cdr3_aa: CASSPHRYGYTF; cdr3_nt: TGTGCCAGCAGTCCCCACCGCTATGGCTACACCTTC
v_call: TRBV2; d_call: -; j_call: TRBJ1-4; clone_size: -; cdr3_aa: CASRDRATNEKLFF; cdr3_nt: TGTGCCAGCAGGGACCGTGCAACTAATGAAAAACTGTTTTTT
v_call: TRBV3-1; d_call: TRBD2; j_call: TRBJ2-5; clone_size: -; cdr3_aa: CASSPLGSGVSQETQYF; cdr3_nt: TGTGCCAGCAGCCCTCTGGGTAGCGGGGTTAGCCAAGAGACCCAGTACTTC
v_call: TRBV7-2; d_call: TRBD1; j_call: TRBJ1-3; clone_size: -; cdr3_aa: CASSLLPGTGAGNTIYF; cdr3_nt: TGTGCCAGCAGCTTATTACCCGGGACAGGTGCTGGAAACACCATATATTTT
v_call: TRBV7-2; d_call: -; j_call: TRBJ2-3; clone_size: few; cdr3_aa: CASSADTDTQYF; cdr3_nt: TGTGCCAGCAGCGCCGATACAGATACGCAGTATTTT
v_call: TRBV15; d_call: -; j_call: TRBJ2-1; clone_size: -; cdr3_aa: CATSSRAETPGEQFF; cdr3_nt: TGTGCCACCAGCAGCCGAGCAGAGACCCCCGGGGAGCAGTTCTTC
v_call: TRBV29-1; d_call: -; j_call: TRBJ2-1; clone_size: -; cdr3_aa: CSVTPSSYNEQFF; cdr3_nt: TGCAGCGTTACACCGAGCTCCTACAATGAGCAGTTCTTC
v_call: TRBV21-1; d_call: -; j_call: TRBJ2-7; clone_size: -; cdr3_aa: CASSKVGDPYEQYF; cdr3_nt: TGTGCCAGCAGCAAGGTGGGGGACCCTTACGAGCAGTACTTC
v_call: TRBV12-3/TRBV12-4; d_call: -; j_call: TRBJ2-3; clone_size: -; cdr3_aa: CASSGWGTDTQYF; cdr3_nt: TGTGCCAGCAGCGGATGGGGCACAGATACGCAGTATTTT
v_call: TRBV4-2; d_call: -; j_call: TRBJ1-5; clone_size: once; cdr3_aa: CASSQDWHF; cdr3_nt: TGTGCCAGCAGCCAAGATTGGCATTTT
v_call: TRBV4-2; d_call: -; j_call: TRBJ2-1; clone_size: -; cdr3_aa: CASSGRWGLGSYNEQFF; cdr3_nt: TGTGCCAGCAGCGGGAGGTGGGGGCTGGGCTCCTACAATGAGCAGTTCTTC
v_call: TRBV20-1; d_call: -; j_call: TRBJ2-3; clone_size: -; cdr3_aa: CSALSGRGTDTQYF; cdr3_nt: TGCAGTGCTCTTTCAGGACGGGGCACAGATACGCAGTATTTT
v_call: TRBV2; d_call: -; j_call: TRBJ1-1; clone_size: -; cdr3_aa: CASRRDAGGDTEAFF; cdr3_nt: TGTGCCAGCAGGCGGGACGCCGGAGGGGACACTGAAGCTTTCTTT
v_call: TRBV12-3/TRBV12-4; d_call: TRBD2; j_call: TRBJ2-3; clone_size: -; cdr3_aa: CAISRGTSARTDTQYF; cdr3_nt: TGTGCCATCTCCAGAGGGACTAGCGCTCGCACAGATACGCAGTATTTT
v_call: TRBV12-3/TRBV12-4; d_call: TRBD1; j_call: TRBJ1-1; clone_size: few; cdr3_aa: CASSLAPRQGAFF; cdr3_nt: TGTGCCAGCAGTTTAGCGCCCCGACAGGGGGCTTTCTTT
v_call: TRBV12-3/TRBV12-4; d_call: TRBD1; j_call: TRBJ2-5; clone_size: -; cdr3_aa: CASSYGTARGETQYF; cdr3_nt: TGTGCCAGCAGTTACGGGACAGCCCGGGGAGAGACCCAGTACTTC
v_call: TRBV2; d_call: TRBD2; j_call: TRBJ2-1; clone_size: -; cdr3_aa: CASSKLAGLGEQFF; cdr3_nt: TGTGCCAGCAGTAAACTAGCGGGCCTGGGTGAGCAGTTCTTC
v_call: TRBV5-1; d_call: -; j_call: TRBJ2-7; clone_size: once; cdr3_aa: CASKQLGSGNHLYEQYF; cdr3_nt: TGCGCCAGCAAGCAGCTTGGGTCAGGAAACCATCTCTACGAGCAGTACTTC
v_call: TRBV3-1; d_call: TRBD2; j_call: TRBJ2-5; clone_size: -; cdr3_aa: CASSQVQRGFETQYF; cdr3_nt: TGTGCCAGCAGCCAAGTGCAGCGGGGGTTTGAGACCCAGTACTTC
v_call: TRBV12-3/TRBV12-4; d_call: TRBD1; j_call: TRBJ1-4; clone_size: few; cdr3_aa: CASSRPGTGEEKLFF; cdr3_nt: TGTGCCAGCAGTAGACCTGGGACAGGAGAGGAAAAACTGTTTTTT
v_call: TRBV10-3; d_call: -; j_call: TRBJ1-4; clone_size: -; cdr3_aa: CATQTAKNEKLFF; cdr3_nt: TGTGCCACTCAGACAGCTAAAAATGAAAAACTGTTTTTT
v_call: TRBV28; d_call: -; j_call: TRBJ2-4; clone_size: -; cdr3_aa: CAGSLNGIAKNIQYF; cdr3_nt: TGTGCCGGCAGTTTAAATGGGATAGCCAAAAACATTCAGTACTTC
v_call: TRBV20-1; d_call: -; j_call: TRBJ2-5; clone_size: -; cdr3_aa: CSAATSGDRVGAQYF; cdr3_nt: TGCAGTGCTGCAACTAGCGGGGACAGGGTAGGGGCCCAGTACTTC
v_call: TRBV5-4; d_call: TRBD1; j_call: TRBJ2-7; clone_size: many; cdr3_aa: CASSADRASSYEQYF; cdr3_nt: TGTGCCAGCAGCGCGGACAGGGCTTCCTCCTACGAGCAGTACTTC
v_call: TRBV6-5; d_call: -; j_call: TRBJ2-6; clone_size: -; cdr3_aa: CASSYGSWTGRSGANVLTF; cdr3_nt: TGTGCCAGCAGTTACGGGTCATGGACGGGGCGCTCTGGGGCCAACGTCCTGACTTTC
v_call: TRBV29-1; d_call: -; j_call: TRBJ1-1; clone_size: -; cdr3_aa: CSALPGTGNTEAFF; cdr3_nt: TGCAGCGCCTTACCCGGGACTGGGAACACTGAAGCTTTCTTT
v_call: TRBV7-9; d_call: -; j_call: TRBJ2-1; clone_size: -; cdr3_aa: CASSPAGLPGETQFF; cdr3_nt: TGTGCCAGCAGCCCCGCGGGACTCCCTGGGGAGACCCAGTTCTTC
v_call: TRBV7-2; d_call: TRBD1; j_call: TRBJ1-2; clone_size: -; cdr3_aa: CASSLEPGGQGGGYTF; cdr3_nt: TGTGCCAGCAGCTTAGAACCCGGTGGACAGGGTGGTGGCTACACCTTC
v_call: TRBV27; d_call: -; j_call: TRBJ2-5; clone_size: many; cdr3_aa: CASSSYETQYF; cdr3_nt: TGTGCCAGCAGTTCATATGAGACCCAGTACTTC